This T cell receptor (beta chain) was sequenced for a study of Ad26.COV2.S vaccination and SARS-CoV-2 variants (dated by TCRdb to 2020 to 2022). About the investigation overall: Vaccine-arm donors came from COV1001, a multicentre, randomized, double-blind, placebo-controlled phase I-IIa trial of Ad26.COV2.S in healthy adults. Participants in the trial were split at random into five groups of five each, receiving low-dose or high-dose Ad26.COV2.S once or twice, or else placebo on both occasions. Dosing of Ad26.COV2.S was intramuscular, at either 5x10^10 or 1x10^11 viral particles, delivered as one shot or as two shots spaced 56 days apart. The TCR-sequenced set comprised approximately 30 samples: approximately 19 Ad26.COV2.S vaccine recipients, 5 placebo recipients and 8 SARS-CoV-2 convalescent individuals. The specificity and breadth of SARS-CoV-2-reactive T cell receptors after Ad26.COV2.S vaccination were assessed by TCRbeta repertoire sequencing. Investigators remained blinded to trial group allocation during experiments and outcome assessment.

For this chain, trimming is 6 bases at the V end and 3 bases at the J end, and the number of junction bases without a gene match is 4. The CDR3 has 13 amino acids, counting the end cysteine and phenylalanine. The only DNA kept is the CDR3, 39 bases in frame from the first base. For this clone: Which antigen it targets is not known. The record has no base qualities; no much larger clone is one base away.

The immunoSEQ Assay was the method used to sequence TCRbeta CDR3 regions. After extraction, genomic DNA underwent amplification by bias-controlled multiplex PCR, followed by high-throughput sequencing. On the authors' methods: Collapsing and filtering of sequences were performed to quantify the absolute abundance of each unique TCRbeta CDR3 region. T cell fraction was estimated by normalization of TCRbeta template counts to usable DNA, with usable DNA being measured through amplification of reference genes present in all nucleated cells. Repertoire TCRs were annotated as SARS-CoV-2-specific when V gene, CDR3 amino acid sequence and J gene were exactly matched to a known reactive TCR set. The reference SARS-CoV-2 TCR set was obtained from MIRA and was filtered for enrichment in COVID-19-positive ImmuneCODE repertoires, whereby public or cross-reactive TCRs were removed. Using the MIRA antigens, annotated TCRs were further analysed by specific ORF or by position within an ORF. Depth was the summed frequency of annotated unique rearrangements, while breadth was defined as annotated unique rearrangements over total unique productive rearrangements. TCR breadth was compared between groups using two-sided Wilcoxon rank-sum tests. TCRdb provides this immuneACCESS table in a form limited to in-frame rearrangements. Some clones are lacking; in checked studies, under half of them reflect an unresolved V gene, and why the rest are absent is not known. D and trimming come from the DNA, and the V and J calls and clone size come from that table. The sample table lists under 550,000 clones, approximately 90% of them with a count of one. In total, the top ten clones hold over 9% of the sample.

What the authors observed across the whole study: The study was not powered to compare responses between vaccine doses or regimens. The authors noted that total T cell responses may have been underestimated by the TCR breadth and depth analyses. Spike-specific TCR breadth was higher in Ad26.COV2.S recipients than in placebo recipients (P = 0.0014). After vaccination, spike-specific CD8+ and CD4+ T cell responses were reported to show substantial breadth. Vaccine and placebo recipients had similar non-spike TCR breadth, a finding consistent with the vaccine containing only spike.

In the paper's terms, the treatment or condition label means: roughly 20 received Ad26.COV2.S at low or high dose, single or two shots; about 5 received placebo; per-sample allocation not given. Repertoires of vaccine and placebo recipients were sequenced from samples taken on day 63 after the first injection. Between 29 July and 7 August 2020, Cohort 1b enrolled some 25 adults aged 18-55 years at one site in Boston, USA. Ad26.COV2.S consisted of a replication-incompetent adenovirus type 26 vector by which a prefusion-stabilized SARS-CoV-2 spike protein from the original Wuhan strain was expressed.

This material consisted of peripheral blood, taken in a trial of Ad26.COV2.S vaccine versus placebo. The TCR comes from a person between 18 and 65 years old who received the Ad26.COV2.S COVID-19 vaccine or a placebo. Rearrangement joined TRBV12-3 or TRBV12-4 to TRBJ2-5; 7 junctional bases match TRBD2. The DNA sequence is as follows: TGTGCCAGCAGCCTAGCGGAAAAAGAGACCCAGTACTTC. It is translated as CASSLAEKETQYF.